What follows describes a single T cell receptor beta chain. Its antigen remains unidentified. An end of the junction does not agree with germline; a read error may underlie this. Primers: 60 Vbeta forward and 13 Jbeta reverse. Measured with immunoSEQ multiplex PCR; TCRdb has only the in-frame clones, and not every one. Among about 200,000 clones, more than 60% were seen once, and the ten largest hold under 0.25%. This CDR3 spans 8 amino acids. The record originates from a study of cytomegalovirus exposure and HLA in healthy donors. Background on the study: A previous analysis identified 100 million to 120 million unique TCR beta sequences derived from some 170 million T cells.

Study-wide points: Later analysis found that TCR beta chains associated with HLA were more clonally expanded than other, equally common chains.

This chain links TRBV23-1 with TRBJ2-7; D is unresolved. TRBV23-1 qualifies as an ORF whose function is uncertain. Sequenced sample: PBMCs. The sequence was obtained from a girl aged 2 to 9 in good health and CMV-seronegative. The CDR3 DNA is TGCGCCAGCAGTCGACGAGGTTTC. Its protein product is CASSRRGF.